What follows are 13 T cell receptor beta chains derived from one specimen sequenced in a study of cytotoxic CD8 clonotypes in ibrutinib-treated CLL. Generated by immunoSEQ multiplex PCR, the TCRdb table keeps only in-frame clones and is missing some. The top ten clones hold around 15% of a sample with more than 15,000 clones, about 81% of them seen once. Sample: PBMCs, taken before ibrutinib treatment. The origin of the receptors is a human donor with chronic lymphocytic leukemia.

V is TRBV18 and J is TRBJ1-2, with 7 bases fitting TRBD1. V shed 2 bases and J 4 bases; nucleotides not matched to a gene: 7. This CDR3 comprises 15 residues. Looked up from germline, CDR1 is KGHSH and CDR2 is LQKENI. Here the CDR3 DNA reads TGTGCCAGCTCACCAAACAGGGGTATCGGCTATGGCTACACCTTC. Its protein is CASSPNRGIGYGYTF.

This rearrangement joins TRBV6-5 to TRBJ1-1, with 7 bases lining up with TRBD1. CDR1 and CDR2 (germline): MNHEY, SVGAGI. The CDR3 consists of 14 residues. J gave up 5 bases and V 2 bases, and 5 bases lay outside the gene matches. In DNA, the CDR3 is TGTGCCAGCAGTTACCGACAGGGAGGGACTGAAGCTTTCTTT. Its protein product is CASSYRQGGTEAFF.

The CDR3 DNA is TGTGCCAGCAGTGCAGGACAGGATCCGGACGAGCAGTACTTC. Protein product: CASSAGQDPDEQYF. The chain uses TRBV6-1 and TRBJ2-7, with 7 bases lining up with TRBD1. Germline CDR1 and CDR2: MNHNS and SASEGT. The CDR3 sequence is 14 residues long. The V segment lost 4 bases and the J segment 5 bases; nucleotides outside the gene matches: 8.

This chain uses TRBV19 with TRBJ1-2; possible D gene TRBD1, 5 bases. Germline CDR1 LNHDA, CDR2 SQIVND (reference sequence). The length of the CDR3 is 14 residues. Trimming stripped 6 bases from V and 4 bases from J, with 15 bases between. DNA for the CDR3: TGTGCCAGTAGGAAATTCGGAGACAGCTATGGCTACACCTTC. Translation gives CASRKFGDSYGYTF.

V is TRBV10-3 and J is TRBJ2-3; 7 bases map to TRBD2. This CDR3 has 14 residues. The J segment lost 2 bases and the V segment lost 7 bases, leaving 6 bases of the junction unmatched. The germline gives CDR1 ENHRY, CDR2 SYGVKD. The CDR3 DNA reads TGTGCCATCATTACGGGACTAATCACAGATACGCAGTATTTT. Its protein is CAIITGLITDTQYF.

In this sample, this clone turned up a few times. This rearrangement joins TRBV19 to TRBJ2-7; 7 nucleotides match TRBD1. Looked up from germline, CDR1 is LNHDA and CDR2 is SQIVND (reference sequence). Trimming cost V 4 bases and J 7 bases; bases outside gene matches: 10. This CDR3 is built from 14 residues. CDR3 in DNA: TGTGCCAGTAGTAACAGGGGATCCTTGGGGGAGCAGTACTTC. Translated, it gives CASSNRGSLGEQYF.

V usage is TRBV28 and J usage is TRBJ2-7, with TRBD1 matching over 12 bases. The CDR3 consists of 14 residues. Germline CDR1 MDHEN, CDR2 SYDVKM. V dropped 7 bases and J dropped 5; count of bases not matched to a gene: 6. CDR3 DNA sequence: TGTGCCAGCACTTCCGGGACAGGGGGCGACGAGCAGTACTTC. Its translation is CASTSGTGGDEQYF.

The rearrangement links TRBV7-8 to TRBJ2-1, with 11 bases matching TRBD1. With V trimmed by 4 bases and J by 4 bases, 3 bases remained unmatched. The CDR3 has 15 amino acids. From germline, CDR1 is SGHVS and CDR2 FQNEAQ. The CDR3 DNA reads as TGTGCCAGCAGCTCCGGGACAGGGGGATACAATGAGCAGTTCTTC. Amino acid sequence: CASSSGTGGYNEQFF.

The table lists this clone with a count of one. This chain uses TRBV7-9 with TRBJ2-1; TRBD1 or TRBD2 may be the D gene (5 bases each). Trimming stripped 5 bases from V and 7 bases from J, with 27 bases between. This CDR3 is built from 18 residues. Germline loops: CDR1 SEHNR, CDR2 FQNEAQ (reference sequence). The CDR3 nucleotides are TGTGCCAGCAGCCCGAAGGCACTTGCAAGCGCCGGGGCTAATGAGCAGTTCTTC. This translates into CASSPKALASAGANEQFF.

The chain links TRBV19 to TRBJ1-3; D is unclear. This CDR3 region has 14 residues. The V gene's germline CDR1 is LNHDA and CDR2 SQIVND (reference sequence). The V end lost 7 bases, the J end lost 0 bases, and 10 bases lay between the germline ends. CDR3 bases: TGTGCCAGTAACGGTTATGCCTCTGGAAACACCATATATTTT. Translating it yields CASNGYASGNTIYF.

This clone was picked up a small number of times. The V call is TRBV11-2, the J call TRBJ2-3, with 7 bases aligning to TRBD2. J lost 2 bases, V lost 6 bases, and 8 bases had no gene match. The germline gives CDR1 SGHAT, CDR2 FQNNGV. The CDR3 runs to 15 residues. The CDR3 loop reads CASRGPQRDTDTQYF. The CDR3 bases are TGTGCCAGCAGAGGACCGCAGCGGGACACAGATACGCAGTATTTT.

This chain connects TRBV7-9 to TRBJ1-1; D remains unclear. Trimming removed 4 bases at V and 7 bases at J, with 19 bases between. The CDR3 runs to 15 residues. CDR1 is SEHNR, CDR2 FQNEAQ, per germline (reference sequence). CDR3 in amino acids: CASSSPTTGGFEAFF. CDR3 in DNA: TGTGCCAGCAGCTCACCGACGACGGGTGGTTTTGAAGCTTTCTTT.

The chain joins TRBV11-1 to TRBJ2-7; TRBD1 matches 7 bases. Per germline, CDR1 SGHAT and CDR2 FQDESV (reference sequence). Trimming cost V 3 bases and J 1 base; bases outside gene matches: 9. This CDR3 is 16 amino acids long. The CDR3 sequence is CASSFTRDSFSYEQYF. Here the CDR3 DNA reads TGTGCCAGCAGCTTTACCCGGGACAGTTTTTCCTACGAGCAGTACTTC.